Below are 21 T cell receptor beta chains sequenced from a single sample in a study of T-cell memory formation after mild COVID-19. Using its own MiXCR run on the 5' RACE reads, TCRdb lists one record per CDR3 protein. This table has some 300,000 distinct CDR3 sequences, around a fifth appearing once. The specimen was PBMCs or a T cell subset sorted from them (not recorded which). The receptors come from a man aged 18 to 35 who had mild COVID-19 (a few samples of this study predate the infection). Cell type and time point are not known.

The J gene is TRBJ2-7, the V gene TRBV28; no firm D call. Germline CDR1 is MDHEN and CDR2 is SYDVKM. This CDR3 has 12 amino acids. The V gene lost 6 bases and the J gene lost 4 bases, with 10 bases spanning the gap. CDR3 nucleotides: TGTGCCAGCAGGCAGGCCAGTTACGAGCAGTACTTC. Translating gives CASRQASYEQYF.

V is TRBV18 and J is TRBJ2-1; 7 nucleotides align to TRBD1. Germline V lookup: CDR1 KGHSH, CDR2 LQKENI. With V trimmed by 3 bases and J by 2 bases, 4 bases remained unmatched. CDR3 length: 15 amino acids. CDR3 nucleotide sequence: TGTGCCAGCTCACCGGAGGACAGGACCTACAATGAGCAGTTCTTC. Translation: CASSPEDRTYNEQFF.

This clonotype was seen at least ten times. The V gene is TRBV5-1, the J gene TRBJ1-6; D call uncertain. The CDR3 is 14 amino acids. Trimming took off 2 bases at V and 7 bases at J, with 10 bases between the two ends. From germline, CDR1 is SGHRS and CDR2 YFSETQ. CDR3 coding DNA: TGCGCCAGCAGCTTAGAGACGGGGAATTCACCCCTCCACTTT. Translating gives CASSLETGNSPLHF.

This clonotype showed up just a few times. The chain joins TRBV7-9 to TRBJ1-2; TRBD1 aligns across 8 bases. Trimming took 5 bases from V and 4 from J; bases not matched to a gene: 9. Germline V gives CDR1 SEHNR, CDR2 FQNEAQ (reference sequence). The CDR3 sequence is 15 residues long. The CDR3 coding sequence is TGTGCCAGCAGCCAAGCCCTCACAGGGGGCTATGGCTACACCTTC. It encodes CASSQALTGGYGYTF.

This clonotype was recorded many times. CDR3 DNA sequence: TGCGCCACCACCGGGGACGGGTACTTCAGCACAGATACGCAGTATTTT. Translation: CATTGDGYFSTDTQYF. The chain recombines TRBV4-1 with TRBJ2-3; either TRBD1 or TRBD2 may supply D (5 bases each). The CDR3 consists of 16 residues. Trimming pared 10 bases from V and 0 bases from J, leaving 20 bases between. Germline V gene sequence: CDR1 MGHRA, CDR2 YSYEKL.

This clonotype was observed a few times. The chain uses TRBV5-6 and TRBJ1-3, with a weak D call TRBD1 (6 bases). Germline CDR1 and CDR2: SGHDT and YYEEEE. Trimming took 4 bases from V and 0 from J, leaving 17 bases between them. This CDR3 spans 17 amino acids. CDR3 DNA: TGTGCCAGCAGCGCGACAGGTGCACCCTCCTCTGGAAACACCATATATTTT. The encoded protein is CASSATGAPSSGNTIYF.

Concerning this clonotype itself: A read error may produce the germline difference seen at one junction end. The J gene is TRBJ1-1, the V gene TRBV7-8; 10 positions match TRBD1. CDR1 is SGHVS, CDR2 FQNEAQ, per germline. CDR3 length: 13 residues. CDR3 region: CASSSVWGQGLLF. The CDR3 DNA follows: TGTGCCAGCAGCTCAGTCTGGGGACAGGGGCTCCTCTTT.

This clonotype was found a few times. The chain is built from TRBV10-3 and TRBJ2-3; tentatively, D is TRBD1 or TRBD2 (5 bases each). With 3 bases removed from V and 3 bases from J, the gap between germline ends came to 16 bases. CDR3 length: 16 amino acids. Germline V lookup: CDR1 ENHRY, CDR2 SYGVKD. CDR3 DNA sequence: TGTGCCATCAGTGAAAGGGGTAGTATAGCGACAGATACGCAGTATTTT. Translating gives CAISERGSIATDTQYF.

This clonotype was seen only a few times. The V and J genes are TRBV25-1 and TRBJ2-1; 9 bases line up with TRBD2. Germline CDR1 reads MGHDK; CDR2 reads SYGVNS. V trimming: 7 bases; J trimming: 4 bases; junction bases outside the gene matches: 5. The CDR3 consists of 14 residues. The CDR3 reads CASMRRGGYNEQFF. In nucleotides, the CDR3 is TGTGCCAGCATGCGGCGGGGGGGATACAATGAGCAGTTCTTC.

This sequence joins TRBV11-2 and TRBJ2-1; D remains ambiguous. The germline V and J ends were trimmed by 0 bases and 1 base, with 16 bases remaining between them. CDR3 length: 18 residues. Germline V gives CDR1 SGHAT, CDR2 FQNNGV. CDR3 coding DNA: TGTGCCAGCAGCTTAGAGGTCACGGTGTGGGGATCCTACAATGAGCAGTTCTTC. This encodes CASSLEVTVWGSYNEQFF.

This rearrangement joins TRBV19 to TRBJ1-2; D remains unclear. Trimming cost V 3 bases and J 4 bases, with 21 bases left between them. The CDR3 is 17 residues long. Per germline, CDR1 LNHDA and CDR2 SQIVND (reference sequence). The chain's CDR3 is CASSILLKYTDFYGYTF. The CDR3 DNA sequence: TGTGCCAGTAGTATCCTGCTTAAATACACGGATTTCTATGGCTACACCTTC.

This clonotype was seen more than once but under ten times. V is TRBV7-9 and J is TRBJ1-2; no clear D gene. CDR3 length: 13 amino acids. Deletions cut 5 bases from V and 4 bases from J, with 11 bases between. In germline, CDR1 is SEHNR, CDR2 FQNEAQ (reference sequence). The CDR3 DNA reads TGTGCCAGCAGCCAAAATCTAGGCTATGGCTACACCTTC. Protein sequence: CASSQNLGYGYTF.

This clonotype appeared a few times. The genes are TRBV6-6 and TRBJ2-7; 7 bases are a match to TRBD2. With 0 bases clipped from V and 3 bases from J, the junction kept 5 bases outside the gene matches. This CDR3 region has 15 residues. Germline CDR1 MNHNY, CDR2 SVGAGI (reference sequence). The CDR3 DNA reads TGTGCCAGCAGTTACTCTCGGACTAGTCTCTACGAGCAGTACGTC. Translated: CASSYSRTSLYEQYV.

This clonotype appeared a few times. V and J are TRBV10-3 and TRBJ1-5; 8 nucleotides line up with TRBD1. This CDR3 contains 13 residues. V lost 8 bases and J lost 11; bases outside the gene matches: 11. CDR1 is ENHRY, CDR2 SYGVKD, per germline. Here the CDR3 DNA reads TGTGCCATCGGCTTGACGCCGACAGGGGCCCAGCATTTT. Protein: CAIGLTPTGAQHF.

This clonotype was detected many times. V usage is TRBV10-3 and J usage is TRBJ1-1, with a possible D match to TRBD1 (5 bases). The CDR3 totals 12 residues. Germline-derived CDR1 and CDR2 are ENHRY and SYGVKD. V lost 3 bases to trimming and J lost 10 bases, with 12 bases between them. As DNA, the CDR3 is TGTGCCATCAGTGAACCGGGGGAAGGAGCTTTCTTT. Translated, it gives CAISEPGEGAFF.

The V and J genes are TRBV5-5 and TRBJ1-2; possibly TRBD1 for D (6 bases). V was cut by 0 bases and J by 6 bases, with 18 bases left in between. The CDR3 has 16 residues. The V gene's germline CDR1 is SGHKS and CDR2 YYEKEE (reference sequence). The CDR3 coding sequence is TGTGCCAGCAGCTTGGTCCCCTTAACAGGGATTGATGGCTACACCTTC. It specifies CASSLVPLTGIDGYTF. The complete variable domain, with remaining parts taken from reference TRBV5-5 and TRBJ1-2, reads DAGVTQSPTHLIKTRGQQVTLRCSPISGHKSVSWYQQVLGQGPQFIFQYYEKEERGRGNFPDRFSARQFPNYSSELNVNALLLGDSALYLCASSLVPLTGIDGYTFGSGTRLTVV.

The chain combines TRBV30 with TRBJ2-5; D may match TRBD1 or TRBD2 (5 bases each). In germline, CDR1 is GTSNPN, CDR2 SVGIG (reference sequence). V was pared by 4 bases and J by 3 bases, with 12 bases between. CDR3 size: 13 residues. The CDR3 sequence: CAWNGGEEETQYF. CDR3 nucleotide sequence: TGTGCCTGGAATGGGGGAGAAGAAGAGACCCAGTACTTC.

This clonotype was observed a handful of times. The chain is built from TRBV5-6 and TRBJ2-7; D is undetermined. The CDR3 consists of 11 residues. Germline V gene sequence: CDR1 SGHDT, CDR2 YYEEEE. Trimming shortened V by 0 bases and J by 12 bases, and 10 bases separated the two germline ends. CDR3 bases: TGTGCCAGCAGCTTGGGACCTCAGCTGTACTTC. Translated: CASSLGPQLYF.

This clonotype was counted at least ten times. The V call is TRBV4-2, the J call TRBJ2-5; no reliable D call. CDR1 and CDR2 from the germline V gene are LGHNA and YNFKEQ. Trimming removed 0 bases at V and 5 bases at J, with 4 bases between. CDR3 length: 12 residues. The CDR3 nucleotides read TGTGCCAGCAGCCAAGATTGGGAGACCCAGTACTTC. This encodes CASSQDWETQYF.

This chain links TRBV7-3 with TRBJ2-1, with 10 positions matching TRBD2. The CDR3 runs to 15 residues. J was trimmed by 5 bases and V by 5 bases; bases with no gene match: 6. In germline, CDR1 is SGHTA, CDR2 FQGTGA. As DNA, the CDR3 is TGTGCCAGCAGCCCGAGCGGGGGGGGCAACAATGAGCAGTTCTTC. As protein: CASSPSGGGNNEQFF.

The rearrangement links TRBV5-4 to TRBJ2-1; 7 bases are shared with TRBD2. CDR1 SGHNT and CDR2 YYREEE come from the germline V gene (reference sequence). Trimming removed 4 bases from V and 5 bases from J; junction bases left unmatched: 12. The CDR3 runs 16 residues. The CDR3 nucleotides are TGTGCCAGCAGCCGATCTCTAGCGGAGGGAGACAATGAGCAGTTCTTC. Translating it yields CASSRSLAEGDNEQFF.